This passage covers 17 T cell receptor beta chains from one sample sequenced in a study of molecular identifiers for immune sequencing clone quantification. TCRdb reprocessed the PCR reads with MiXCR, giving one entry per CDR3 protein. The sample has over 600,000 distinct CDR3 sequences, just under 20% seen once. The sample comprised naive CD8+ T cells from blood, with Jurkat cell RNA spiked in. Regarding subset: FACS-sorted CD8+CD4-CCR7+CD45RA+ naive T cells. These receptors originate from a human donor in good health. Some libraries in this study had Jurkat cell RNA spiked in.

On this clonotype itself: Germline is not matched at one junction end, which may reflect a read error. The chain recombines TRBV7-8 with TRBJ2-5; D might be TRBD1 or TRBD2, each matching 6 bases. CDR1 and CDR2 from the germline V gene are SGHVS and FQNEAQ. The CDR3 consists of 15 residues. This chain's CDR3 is CASSLGGGGTETQYF. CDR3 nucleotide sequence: TGTGCCAGCAGCTTAGGTGGAGGGGGTACGGAGACCCAATACTTC.

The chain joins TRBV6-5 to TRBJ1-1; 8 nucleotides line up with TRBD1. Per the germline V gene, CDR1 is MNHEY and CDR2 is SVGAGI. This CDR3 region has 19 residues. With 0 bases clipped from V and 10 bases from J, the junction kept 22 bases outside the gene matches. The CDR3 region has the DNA TGTGCCAGCAGTTACTCGATAAATTATGAGGACCTCTACAGGGGGGGAGCTTTCTTT. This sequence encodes CASSYSINYEDLYRGGAFF.

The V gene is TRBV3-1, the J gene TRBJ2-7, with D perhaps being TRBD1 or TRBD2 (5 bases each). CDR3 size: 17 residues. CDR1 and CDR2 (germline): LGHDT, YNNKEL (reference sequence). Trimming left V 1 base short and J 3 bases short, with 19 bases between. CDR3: CASSQGDLRLDGYEQYF. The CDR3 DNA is TGTGCCAGCAGCCAAGGGGACCTGAGATTGGACGGCTACGAGCAGTACTTC.

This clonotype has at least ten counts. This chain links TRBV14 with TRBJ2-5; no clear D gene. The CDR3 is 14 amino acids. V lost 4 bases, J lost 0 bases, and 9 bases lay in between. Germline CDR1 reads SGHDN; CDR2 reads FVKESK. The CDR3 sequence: CASSPNSNQETQYF. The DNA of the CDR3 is TGTGCCAGCAGCCCCAACAGCAACCAAGAGACCCAGTACTTC.

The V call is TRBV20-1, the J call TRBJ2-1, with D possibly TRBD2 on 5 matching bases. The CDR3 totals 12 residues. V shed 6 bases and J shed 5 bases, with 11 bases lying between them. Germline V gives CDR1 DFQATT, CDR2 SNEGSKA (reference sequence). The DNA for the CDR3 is TGCAGTGCCACTGGACTGAACAATGAGCAGTTCTTC. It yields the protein CSATGLNNEQFF.

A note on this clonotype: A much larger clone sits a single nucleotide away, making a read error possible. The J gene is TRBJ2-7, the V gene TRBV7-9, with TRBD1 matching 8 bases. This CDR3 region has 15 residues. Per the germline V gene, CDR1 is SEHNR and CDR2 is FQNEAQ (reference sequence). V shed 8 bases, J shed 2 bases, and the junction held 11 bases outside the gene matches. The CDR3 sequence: CASCAGDRYTYEQYF. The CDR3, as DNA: TGTGCCAGCTGCGCAGGGGACAGGTACACCTACGAGCAGTACTTC.

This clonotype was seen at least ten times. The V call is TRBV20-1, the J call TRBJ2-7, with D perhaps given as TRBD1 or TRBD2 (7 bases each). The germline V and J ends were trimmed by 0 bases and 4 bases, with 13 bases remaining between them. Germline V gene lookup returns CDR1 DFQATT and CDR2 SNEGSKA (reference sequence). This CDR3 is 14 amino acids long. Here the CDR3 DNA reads TGCAGTGCTAGAGATCCGCAGGGGGGGTACGAGCAGTACTTC. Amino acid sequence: CSARDPQGGYEQYF.

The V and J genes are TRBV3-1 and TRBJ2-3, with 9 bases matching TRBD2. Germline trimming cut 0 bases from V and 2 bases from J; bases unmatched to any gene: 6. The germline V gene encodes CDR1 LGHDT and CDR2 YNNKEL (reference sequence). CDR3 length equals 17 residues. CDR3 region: CASSQDRGGGDTDTQYF. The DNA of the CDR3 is TGTGCCAGCAGCCAAGATCGGGGCGGGGGGGACACAGATACGCAGTATTTT.

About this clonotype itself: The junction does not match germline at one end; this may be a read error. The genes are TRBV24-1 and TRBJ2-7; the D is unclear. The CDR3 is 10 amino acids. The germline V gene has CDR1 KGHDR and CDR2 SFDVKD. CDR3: CVTLSYEQYF. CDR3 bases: TGTGTCACCTTATCCTACGAGCAGTACTTC.

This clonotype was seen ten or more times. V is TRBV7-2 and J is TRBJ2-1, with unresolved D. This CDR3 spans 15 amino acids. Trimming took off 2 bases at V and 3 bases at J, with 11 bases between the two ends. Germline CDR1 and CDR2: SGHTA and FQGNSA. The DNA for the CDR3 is TGTGCCAGCAGCTTAATTGGGCCAGGCTACAATGAGCAGTTCTTC. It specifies CASSLIGPGYNEQFF.

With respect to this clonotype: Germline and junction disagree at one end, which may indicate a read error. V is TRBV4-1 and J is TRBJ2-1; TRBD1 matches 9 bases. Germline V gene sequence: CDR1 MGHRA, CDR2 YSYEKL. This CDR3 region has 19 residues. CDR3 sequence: CASSQVGTGPLSSYNERFF. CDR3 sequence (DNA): TGCGCCAGCAGCCAAGTAGGGACAGGGCCTCTAAGCTCCTACAATGAGCGGTTCTTC.

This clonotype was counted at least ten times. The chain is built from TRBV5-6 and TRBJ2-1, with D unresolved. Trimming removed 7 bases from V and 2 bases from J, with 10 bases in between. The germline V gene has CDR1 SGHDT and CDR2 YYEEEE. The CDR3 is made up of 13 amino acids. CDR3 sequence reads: CASRRGAYNEQFF. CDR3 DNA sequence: TGTGCCAGCCGTCGTGGGGCCTACAATGAGCAGTTCTTC.

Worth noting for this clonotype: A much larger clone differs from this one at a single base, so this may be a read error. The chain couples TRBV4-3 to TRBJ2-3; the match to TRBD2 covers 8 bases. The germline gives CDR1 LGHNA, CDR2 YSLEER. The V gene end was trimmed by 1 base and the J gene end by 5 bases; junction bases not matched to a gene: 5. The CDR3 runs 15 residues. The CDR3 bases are TGCGCCAGCAGCCAAGGTCGGGGGGGCGGAGATACGCAGTATTTT. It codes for CASSQGRGGGDTQYF.

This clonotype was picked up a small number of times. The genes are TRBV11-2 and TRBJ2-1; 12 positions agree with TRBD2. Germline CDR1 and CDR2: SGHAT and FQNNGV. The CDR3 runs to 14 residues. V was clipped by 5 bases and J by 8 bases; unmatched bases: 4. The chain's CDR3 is CASSELAGGDEQFF. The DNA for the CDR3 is TGTGCCAGCAGCGAACTAGCGGGGGGCGATGAGCAGTTCTTC.

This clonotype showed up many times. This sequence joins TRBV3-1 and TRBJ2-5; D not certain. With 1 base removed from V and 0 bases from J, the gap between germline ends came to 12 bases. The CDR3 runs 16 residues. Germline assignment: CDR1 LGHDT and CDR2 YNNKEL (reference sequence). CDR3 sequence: CASSQVLLADQETQYF. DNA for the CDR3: TGTGCCAGCAGCCAAGTGTTATTAGCAGACCAAGAGACCCAGTACTTC.

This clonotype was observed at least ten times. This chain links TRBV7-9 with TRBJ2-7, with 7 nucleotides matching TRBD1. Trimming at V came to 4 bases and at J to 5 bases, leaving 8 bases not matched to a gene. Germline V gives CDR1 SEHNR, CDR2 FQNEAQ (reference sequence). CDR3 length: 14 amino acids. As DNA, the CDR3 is TGTGCCAGCAGCTCGCCCACAGGGGATGACGAGCAGTACTTC. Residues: CASSSPTGDDEQYF.

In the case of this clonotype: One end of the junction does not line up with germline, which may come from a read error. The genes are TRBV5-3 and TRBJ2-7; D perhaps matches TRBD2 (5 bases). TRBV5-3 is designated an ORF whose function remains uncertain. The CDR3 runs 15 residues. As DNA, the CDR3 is TGTGCCAGCAGCTTGGCGGCTAGCAGTTCCTACGAGCAGTACTTC. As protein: CASSLAASSSYEQYF.